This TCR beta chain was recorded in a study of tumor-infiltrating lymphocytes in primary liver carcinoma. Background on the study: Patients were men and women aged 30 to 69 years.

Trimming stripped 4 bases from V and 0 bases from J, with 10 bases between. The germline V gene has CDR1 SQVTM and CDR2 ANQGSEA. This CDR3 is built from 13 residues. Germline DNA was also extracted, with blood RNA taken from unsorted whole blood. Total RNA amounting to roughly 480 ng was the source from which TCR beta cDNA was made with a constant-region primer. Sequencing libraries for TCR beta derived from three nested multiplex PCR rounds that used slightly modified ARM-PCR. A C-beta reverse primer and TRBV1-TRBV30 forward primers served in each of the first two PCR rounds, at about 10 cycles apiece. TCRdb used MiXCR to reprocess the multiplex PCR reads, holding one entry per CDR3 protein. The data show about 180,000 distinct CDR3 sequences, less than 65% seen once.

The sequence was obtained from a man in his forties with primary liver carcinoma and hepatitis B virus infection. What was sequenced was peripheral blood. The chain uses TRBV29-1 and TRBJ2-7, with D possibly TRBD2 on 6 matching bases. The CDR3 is CSVGAGPSYEQYF. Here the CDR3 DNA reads TGCAGCGTTGGGGCGGGGCCCTCCTACGAGCAGTACTTC.